Sequencing of this TCR beta chain was carried out in a study of CD8 T cells in ankylosing spondylitis (dated by TCRdb to 2017 to 2019). Background for the entire study: T cell receptor beta repertoires were profiled in healthy donors and ankylosing spondylitis patients so that disease-linked TCR variants could be found. The whole study cohort included 85 to 120 healthy donors and 25 ankylosing spondylitis patients. Peripheral blood was sampled, and synovial fluid was additionally collected from ankylosing spondylitis patients. Study-level results and caveats: A CD8+ phenotype was shown by the disease-linked clones, which were found at relatively low frequencies in peripheral blood. Some of the motif variants had been reported before in the synovial fluid and blood of reactive arthritis patients, a finding that suggests common disease-initiation mechanisms. The disease-linked clones were reported as significantly enriched in matched synovial fluid samples from ankylosing spondylitis patients. A TCR beta motif made up of several highly homologous amino acid variants appeared to be characteristic of blood from ankylosing spondylitis patients.

Sequencing relied on an Illumina HiSeq 2500. Quantitative 5'-RACE with molecular barcodes was used to prepare TCR beta libraries. Turning to the authors' computational methods: To identify disease-linked TCR variants, a new computational method was used, one built on a probabilistic model of VDJ rearrangement. TCRdb's own reprocessing of the public reads used fastp at Q25 and MiXCR and kept productive beta chains. Every CDR3 protein is listed once, alongside the most common genes and DNA of its rows. None of the V and J calls come from the authors' own analysis; TCRdb made them. A total of under 850,000 distinct CDR3 sequences appear in this sample, 15% to 20% of them only once. Under 20% of the sample belongs to the ten largest clones. Regarding this clonotype: There is no known antigen for this receptor. No base quality values were provided; no much bigger clone lies one nucleotide off.

CDR1 and CDR2, per the germline V gene (reference sequence), are MNHEY and SMNVEV. Deletion took 5 bases off V and 5 bases off J, with a span of 10 bases between the germline ends. Measured from the cysteine to the phenylalanine, the CDR3 is 12 residues long. Just CDR3 DNA is preserved here, 36 bases in frame from base 1. This TCR derives from a male donor with ankylosing spondylitis. Sequencing was done on a sample of blood, either unsorted or a sorted T cell fraction (not recorded which). The chain is made from TRBV27 and TRBJ2-7; no confident D gene assignment can be made. CDR3 protein: CASSPPSHEQYF. The DNA is TGTGCCAGCAGTCCACCCTCGCACGAGCAGTACTTC.